These T cell receptor beta chains were read from a single sample in a study of T-cell reconstitution after alpha-beta-depleted transplantation in children. TCRdb reanalysed the PCR reads using MiXCR and keeps one entry per CDR3 protein. The sample carries 150,000 to 200,000 distinct CDR3 sequences, 6% to 7% recorded once. This sample comprised PBMCs from the stem cell graft donor, obtained from the stem cell graft. The receptor set was obtained from a human donor who donated a stem cell graft to a child with Wiskott-Aldrich syndrome. CDR3s leave out the opening cysteine and the closing phenylalanine or tryptophan. Each record gives: V gene, J gene, CDR3 protein.

v_gene: TRBV5-1; j_gene: TRBJ2-7; CDR3aa: ASSLAAQGTYEQY
v_gene: TRBV7-2; j_gene: TRBJ2-7; CDR3aa: ASSLRGGTYEQY
v_gene: TRBV11-2; j_gene: TRBJ2-3; CDR3aa: ASSYQISTDTQY
v_gene: TRBV12-3/TRBV12-4; j_gene: TRBJ2-1; CDR3aa: CSGFYNEQF
v_gene: TRBV6-1; j_gene: TRBJ2-7; CDR3aa: ASSELGQGAGEQY
v_gene: TRBV12-3/TRBV12-4; j_gene: TRBJ1-1; CDR3aa: ASSTGVGTEAF
v_gene: TRBV4-1; j_gene: TRBJ1-3; CDR3aa: ASSQVEGNTIY
v_gene: TRBV29-1; j_gene: TRBJ2-3; CDR3aa: SVVAGTDTQY
v_gene: TRBV20-1; j_gene: TRBJ1-3; CDR3aa: SAPDTNSGNTIY
v_gene: TRBV7-9; j_gene: TRBJ2-7; CDR3aa: ASSGDRGRFYEQY
v_gene: TRBV6-2/TRBV6-3; j_gene: TRBJ2-1; CDR3aa: ASRAGGADEQF
v_gene: TRBV20-1; j_gene: TRBJ1-1; CDR3aa: SATLTETEAF
v_gene: TRBV11-2; j_gene: TRBJ1-6; CDR3aa: ASRTNRGIINSPLH
v_gene: TRBV7-9; j_gene: TRBJ2-3; CDR3aa: ASSLDLGSTDTQY
v_gene: TRBV18; j_gene: TRBJ2-3; CDR3aa: ASSPGGRTDTQY
v_gene: TRBV11-2; j_gene: TRBJ2-7; CDR3aa: ASTPPGTWEQY
v_gene: TRBV7-8; j_gene: TRBJ1-1; CDR3aa: ASSSLRESVNTEAF
v_gene: TRBV20-1; j_gene: TRBJ2-1; CDR3aa: SARDGSYNEQF
v_gene: TRBV10-3; j_gene: TRBJ2-1; CDR3aa: AIRDYYNEQF
v_gene: TRBV7-2; j_gene: TRBJ1-4; CDR3aa: ASSPSVGRVSGEKLF
v_gene: TRBV7-9; j_gene: TRBJ1-1; CDR3aa: ASSSRELSRLNTEAF
v_gene: TRBV7-2; j_gene: TRBJ2-7; CDR3aa: ASSLKPTGLSYEQY
v_gene: TRBV11-2; j_gene: TRBJ2-7; CDR3aa: ASSLGGSREQY
v_gene: TRBV20-1; j_gene: TRBJ1-2; CDR3aa: SARAQGSGYGYT
v_gene: TRBV5-6; j_gene: TRBJ1-3; CDR3aa: ASSFRAGNTIY
v_gene: TRBV29-1; j_gene: TRBJ2-1; CDR3aa: SVEGRITYNEQF
v_gene: TRBV10-2; j_gene: TRBJ2-5; CDR3aa: ASSESLDRTRFN
v_gene: TRBV12-3/TRBV12-4; j_gene: TRBJ1-5; CDR3aa: ASRTSGGQPQH
v_gene: TRBV7-9; j_gene: TRBJ2-1; CDR3aa: ASSLSSLQF
v_gene: TRBV20-1; j_gene: TRBJ1-2; CDR3aa: SARQLGYT
v_gene: TRBV25-1; j_gene: TRBJ2-3; CDR3aa: ASSEPWAGGTQY
v_gene: TRBV5-5; j_gene: TRBJ2-7; CDR3aa: ASSLHHSEGQAGEQY
v_gene: TRBV12-3/TRBV12-4; j_gene: TRBJ1-4; CDR3aa: ASSGDPRTNEKLF
v_gene: TRBV7-9; j_gene: TRBJ2-1; CDR3aa: ASSLAGGGEQF
v_gene: TRBV12-3/TRBV12-4; j_gene: TRBJ1-5; CDR3aa: ASSIILGHNQPQH
v_gene: TRBV7-9; j_gene: TRBJ2-1; CDR3aa: ASGLNPNEQF
v_gene: TRBV18; j_gene: TRBJ1-1; CDR3aa: ASSPPQKTEAF
v_gene: TRBV30; j_gene: TRBJ2-5; CDR3aa: AWRLPAGSQETQY
v_gene: TRBV2; j_gene: TRBJ2-1; CDR3aa: ASSEPGPLEQF
v_gene: TRBV20-1; j_gene: TRBJ1-5; CDR3aa: CARDSGAYSNQPQH
v_gene: TRBV6-6; j_gene: TRBJ2-3; CDR3aa: ASRGLGGDTQY
v_gene: TRBV2; j_gene: TRBJ1-3; CDR3aa: ASSPYRGGSGNTIY
v_gene: TRBV2; j_gene: TRBJ2-1; CDR3aa: ASSADRTSGMLGEQF
v_gene: TRBV12-3/TRBV12-4; j_gene: TRBJ2-1; CDR3aa: ASSLGLADIFNLSYNEQF
v_gene: TRBV6-5; j_gene: TRBJ2-7; CDR3aa: ASRYPGNRGAEQY
v_gene: TRBV12-3/TRBV12-4; j_gene: TRBJ1-3; CDR3aa: ASNSGGSGNTIY
v_gene: TRBV5-4; j_gene: TRBJ2-1; CDR3aa: ASSLGTSGGASSYNEQF
v_gene: TRBV20-1; j_gene: TRBJ2-5; CDR3aa: SARAIQGLAGSSGETQY
v_gene: TRBV5-5; j_gene: TRBJ2-1; CDR3aa: ASSLGTSRSYNEQF
v_gene: TRBV28; j_gene: TRBJ2-7; CDR3aa: ASKTLWSYEQY
v_gene: TRBV11-2; j_gene: TRBJ2-3; CDR3aa: ASSHWTDTQY
v_gene: TRBV2; j_gene: TRBJ1-6; CDR3aa: ASSEDNSPLH
v_gene: TRBV5-1; j_gene: TRBJ1-1; CDR3aa: ASSSQVSSTEAF
v_gene: TRBV7-6; j_gene: TRBJ2-3; CDR3aa: ASSLRVVAGGYISTDTQY